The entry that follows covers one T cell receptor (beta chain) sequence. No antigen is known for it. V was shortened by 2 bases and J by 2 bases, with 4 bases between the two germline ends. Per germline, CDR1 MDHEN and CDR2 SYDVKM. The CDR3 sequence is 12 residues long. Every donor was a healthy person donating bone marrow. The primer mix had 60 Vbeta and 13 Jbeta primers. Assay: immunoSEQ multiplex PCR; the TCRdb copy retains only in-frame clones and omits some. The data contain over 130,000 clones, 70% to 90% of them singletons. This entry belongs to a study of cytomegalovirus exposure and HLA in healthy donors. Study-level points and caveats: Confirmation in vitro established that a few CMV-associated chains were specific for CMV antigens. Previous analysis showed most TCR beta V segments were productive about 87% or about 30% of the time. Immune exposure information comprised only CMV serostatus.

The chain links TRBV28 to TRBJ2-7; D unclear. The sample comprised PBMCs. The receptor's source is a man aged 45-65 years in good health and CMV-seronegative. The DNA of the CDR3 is TGTGCCAGCAGTTTAACGGCCTACGAGCAGTACTTC. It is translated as CASSLTAYEQYF.